This is a list of T cell receptor beta chains from one sample in a study of shared clonotypes between healthy human individuals. Only in-frame clones appear in the TCRdb table, and some are missing; sequencing was by immunoSEQ multiplex PCR. The sample contains almost 700,000 clones, around 90% of which appear only once. Sequenced input: naive CD8+ T cells sorted from blood. The source is a man aged 25-45 years in good health. Each CDR3 is given with its conserved first and last residue. The D gene is left open where the match is weak. A clone size is listed for some rows: how often the clone was seen (once, few, many), or a class if it is expanded.

CDR3 protein: CASSLERATEQYF
CDR3 DNA: TGTGCCAGCAGCTTAGAGCGGGCCACCGAGCAGTACTTC
D gene: NA
V gene: TRBV7-6
clone size: NA
J gene: TRBJ2-7

CDR3 protein: CASTTGDFYNEQFF
CDR3 DNA: TGCGCCAGCACTACGGGAGACTTCTACAATGAGCAGTTCTTC
D gene: NA
V gene: TRBV5-1
clone size: NA
J gene: TRBJ2-1

CDR3 protein: CASSRDRNEQFF
CDR3 DNA: TGCGCCAGCAGCCGCGACAGGAATGAGCAGTTCTTC
D gene: NA
V gene: TRBV4-1
clone size: once
J gene: TRBJ2-1

CDR3 protein: CASSQDWGNSYEQYF
CDR3 DNA: TGCGCCAGCAGCCAAGATTGGGGTAACTCCTACGAGCAGTACTTC
D gene: NA
V gene: TRBV4-3
clone size: NA
J gene: TRBJ2-7

CDR3 protein: CASTGTSGSNEQFF
CDR3 DNA: TGCGCCAGCACCGGGACTAGCGGGAGTAATGAGCAGTTCTTC
D gene: TRBD2
V gene: TRBV10-2
clone size: NA
J gene: TRBJ2-1

CDR3 protein: CASSLWGNYGYTF
CDR3 DNA: TGTGCCAGCAGCTTGTGGGGGAACTATGGCTACACCTTC
D gene: NA
V gene: TRBV5-4
clone size: NA
J gene: TRBJ1-2

CDR3 protein: CASSLRQGTGELFF
CDR3 DNA: TGTGCCAGCAGCCTGAGACAGGGGACCGGGGAGCTGTTTTTT
D gene: TRBD1
V gene: TRBV7-8
clone size: few
J gene: TRBJ2-2

CDR3 protein: CASSQEFRGGSGANVLTF
CDR3 DNA: TGCGCCAGCAGCCAAGAGTTCAGGGGGGGGTCTGGGGCCAACGTCCTGACTTTC
D gene: NA
V gene: TRBV4-3
clone size: NA
J gene: TRBJ2-6

CDR3 protein: CASSAGLAGAASTDTQYF
CDR3 DNA: TGTGCCAGTAGCGCGGGACTAGCGGGCGCCGCTAGCACAGATACGCAGTATTTT
D gene: TRBD2
V gene: TRBV19
clone size: NA
J gene: TRBJ2-3

CDR3 protein: CASSLALAGQETQYF
CDR3 DNA: TGCGCCAGCAGCTTGGCTCTAGCGGGACAAGAGACCCAGTACTTC
D gene: TRBD2
V gene: TRBV5-1
clone size: NA
J gene: TRBJ2-5

CDR3 protein: CATYSSAGRGETQYF
CDR3 DNA: TGTGCCACCTACTCGTCGGCGGGGCGGGGAGAGACCCAGTACTTC
D gene: NA
V gene: TRBV6-5
clone size: NA
J gene: TRBJ2-5

CDR3 protein: CASSPAPGTGGFFIYGYTF
CDR3 DNA: TGCGCCAGCAGCCCGGCACCCGGGACAGGGGGCTTTTTTATCTATGGCTACACCTTC
D gene: TRBD1
V gene: TRBV5-1
clone size: once
J gene: TRBJ1-2

CDR3 protein: CATSRVGGLAGIEGTQYF
CDR3 DNA: TGTGCCACCAGCAGAGTGGGGGGACTAGCGGGAATCGAAGGTACGCAGTATTTT
D gene: TRBD2
V gene: TRBV15
clone size: once
J gene: TRBJ2-3

CDR3 protein: CASSPQVGSYGYTF
CDR3 DNA: TGTGCCAGCAGCCCTCAAGTGGGGTCCTATGGCTACACCTTC
D gene: NA
V gene: TRBV11-2
clone size: NA
J gene: TRBJ1-2

CDR3 protein: CASSDIGSVLAVVTDTQYF
CDR3 DNA: TGTGCCAGCAGTGACATAGGTTCCGTACTAGCGGTCGTAACAGATACGCAGTATTTT
D gene: TRBD2
V gene: TRBV6-4
clone size: NA
J gene: TRBJ2-3

CDR3 protein: CASSWDSNEQFF
CDR3 DNA: TGCGCCAGCAGCTGGGACAGCAATGAGCAGTTCTTC
D gene: TRBD1
V gene: TRBV5-1
clone size: NA
J gene: TRBJ2-1

CDR3 protein: CASSPWDRGTGELFF
CDR3 DNA: TGCGCCAGCAGCCCATGGGACAGGGGGACCGGGGAGCTGTTTTTT
D gene: TRBD1
V gene: TRBV4-1
clone size: NA
J gene: TRBJ2-2

CDR3 protein: CASSRRADRANTGELFF
CDR3 DNA: TGTGCCAGCAGCCGAAGAGCGGACAGGGCGAACACCGGGGAGCTGTTTTTT
D gene: TRBD1
V gene: TRBV27
clone size: NA
J gene: TRBJ2-2

CDR3 protein: CASSEGLAGVAYNEQFF
CDR3 DNA: TGTGCCAGCAGTGAGGGACTAGCGGGAGTTGCCTACAATGAGCAGTTCTTC
D gene: TRBD2
V gene: TRBV28
clone size: NA
J gene: TRBJ2-1

CDR3 protein: CASSLVLAGVETQYF
CDR3 DNA: TGTGCCAGCAGCTTAGTACTAGCGGGAGTAGAGACCCAGTACTTC
D gene: TRBD2
V gene: TRBV7-6
clone size: NA
J gene: TRBJ2-5

CDR3 protein: CASSSWTGTYEQYF
CDR3 DNA: TGTGCCAGCAGCTCGTGGACAGGGACCTACGAGCAGTACTTC
D gene: TRBD1
V gene: TRBV11-2
clone size: NA
J gene: TRBJ2-7

CDR3 protein: CASRKTGVHYEQYF
CDR3 DNA: TGTGCCAGCAGAAAAACAGGGGTTCACTACGAGCAGTACTTC
D gene: TRBD1
V gene: TRBV28
clone size: once
J gene: TRBJ2-7

CDR3 protein: CATSRVTGQVTDTQYF
CDR3 DNA: TGTGCCACCAGCAGAGTGACGGGACAGGTAACAGATACGCAGTATTTT
D gene: TRBD1
V gene: TRBV15
clone size: NA
J gene: TRBJ2-3

CDR3 protein: CASSFTSGRAWEQFF
CDR3 DNA: TGTGCCAGCAGTTTTACTAGCGGGAGGGCGTGGGAGCAGTTCTTC
D gene: TRBD2
V gene: TRBV28
clone size: NA
J gene: TRBJ2-1

CDR3 protein: CASSPGQGYQPQHF
CDR3 DNA: TGTGCCAGTAGTCCCGGACAGGGCTATCAGCCCCAGCATTTT
D gene: TRBD1
V gene: TRBV19
clone size: NA
J gene: TRBJ1-5

CDR3 protein: CAWSVPWRETKNIQYF
CDR3 DNA: TGTGCCTGGAGTGTACCTTGGCGGGAGACCAAAAACATTCAGTACTTC
D gene: TRBD2
V gene: TRBV30
clone size: NA
J gene: TRBJ2-4

CDR3 protein: CASSSDRDSVFYEQYF
CDR3 DNA: TGTGCCAGCAGTTCCGACCGGGACAGCGTCTTCTACGAGCAGTACTTC
D gene: TRBD1
V gene: TRBV27
clone size: NA
J gene: TRBJ2-7

CDR3 protein: CASIAAGDPYNNEQFF
CDR3 DNA: TGTGCCAGTATAGCGGCGGGGGACCCTTATAATAATGAGCAGTTCTTC
D gene: TRBD2
V gene: TRBV19
clone size: NA
J gene: TRBJ2-1

CDR3 protein: CASSLSSGHEQFF
CDR3 DNA: TGTGCCAGCAGTTTATCGTCGGGACATGAGCAGTTCTTC
D gene: NA
V gene: TRBV27
clone size: NA
J gene: TRBJ2-1

CDR3 protein: CASSLRRGQVYEQYF
CDR3 DNA: TGTGCCAGCAGCTTGCGTCGGGGGCAGGTCTACGAGCAGTACTTC
D gene: NA
V gene: TRBV5-8
clone size: NA
J gene: TRBJ2-7

CDR3 protein: CASSLGGTSLGYNEQFF
CDR3 DNA: TGTGCCAGCAGCTTAGGCGGGACTAGCCTCGGCTACAATGAGCAGTTCTTC
D gene: TRBD2
V gene: TRBV13
clone size: NA
J gene: TRBJ2-1

CDR3 protein: CASTWWQGATGELFF
CDR3 DNA: TGTGCCAGCACATGGTGGCAGGGGGCCACCGGGGAGCTGTTTTTT
D gene: TRBD1
V gene: TRBV28
clone size: NA
J gene: TRBJ2-2

CDR3 protein: CSVEGTYGYTF
CDR3 DNA: TGCAGCGTTGAAGGGACCTATGGCTACACCTTC
D gene: NA
V gene: TRBV29-1
clone size: NA
J gene: TRBJ1-2

CDR3 protein: CASSLGARISGANVLTF
CDR3 DNA: TGTGCCAGCAGCTTAGGAGCCCGGATCTCTGGGGCCAACGTCCTGACTTTC
D gene: NA
V gene: TRBV13
clone size: NA
J gene: TRBJ2-6

CDR3 protein: CASTPAHLQGYYGYTF
CDR3 DNA: TGTGCCAGTACCCCAGCCCACTTACAGGGCTACTATGGCTACACCTTC
D gene: NA
V gene: TRBV19
clone size: NA
J gene: TRBJ1-2

CDR3 protein: CASSLGQGAPETQYF
CDR3 DNA: TGCGCCAGCAGCTTGGGACAGGGGGCCCCAGAGACCCAGTACTTC
D gene: TRBD1
V gene: TRBV5-1
clone size: NA
J gene: TRBJ2-5

CDR3 protein: CASSIGSSNTGELFF
CDR3 DNA: TGTGCCAGTAGTATTGGCAGCTCGAACACCGGGGAGCTGTTTTTT
D gene: NA
V gene: TRBV19
clone size: NA
J gene: TRBJ2-2

CDR3 protein: CASSFSLNEQFF
CDR3 DNA: TGTGCCAGCAGTTTTTCACTCAATGAGCAGTTCTTC
D gene: NA
V gene: TRBV28
clone size: NA
J gene: TRBJ2-1

CDR3 protein: CAGRGQREQYF
CDR3 DNA: TGTGCCGGGCGTGGTCAGCGCGAGCAGTACTTC
D gene: NA
V gene: TRBV6-1
clone size: NA
J gene: TRBJ2-7

CDR3 protein: CASILRLAGFHEQYF
CDR3 DNA: TGTGCCAGCATCCTCAGACTTGCAGGGTTTCACGAGCAGTACTTC
D gene: NA
V gene: TRBV6-5
clone size: NA
J gene: TRBJ2-7

CDR3 protein: CATSSNLGEKLFF
CDR3 DNA: TGTGCCACCAGCAGCAATCTCGGCGAAAAACTGTTTTTT
D gene: NA
V gene: TRBV15
clone size: NA
J gene: TRBJ1-4

CDR3 protein: CASSPYSGSSYEQYF
CDR3 DNA: TGCGCCAGCAGCCCTTATAGCGGGAGCTCCTACGAGCAGTACTTC
D gene: TRBD2
V gene: TRBV4-1
clone size: NA
J gene: TRBJ2-7

CDR3 protein: CASSTAGGLVNEQFF
CDR3 DNA: TGTGCCAGCAGTACAGCGGGAGGGCTCGTGAATGAGCAGTTCTTC
D gene: TRBD2
V gene: TRBV14
clone size: NA
J gene: TRBJ2-1

CDR3 protein: CANSNAANYGYTF
CDR3 DNA: TGTGCCAACTCGAACGCGGCTAACTATGGCTACACCTTC
D gene: NA
V gene: TRBV7-9
clone size: NA
J gene: TRBJ1-2

CDR3 protein: CASSSGLTYEQYF
CDR3 DNA: TGTGCCAGCAGTTCAGGGCTTACCTACGAGCAGTACTTC
D gene: NA
V gene: TRBV6-5
clone size: NA
J gene: TRBJ2-7

CDR3 protein: CASSLRGLANYGYTF
CDR3 DNA: TGTGCCAGCAGTTTAAGGGGCCTAGCTAACTATGGCTACACCTTC
D gene: NA
V gene: TRBV27
clone size: NA
J gene: TRBJ1-2

CDR3 protein: CASSQRPGEEKLFF
CDR3 DNA: TGCGCCAGCAGCCAGAGACCCGGTGAGGAAAAACTGTTTTTT
D gene: NA
V gene: TRBV4-1
clone size: NA
J gene: TRBJ1-4

CDR3 protein: CASSLVLENTGELFF
CDR3 DNA: TGTGCCAGCAGCTTAGTCCTAGAGAACACCGGGGAGCTGTTTTTT
D gene: NA
V gene: TRBV11-2
clone size: NA
J gene: TRBJ2-2

CDR3 protein: CASSIVPGGSTEAFF
CDR3 DNA: TGTGCCAGTAGTATAGTCCCAGGGGGGTCCACTGAAGCTTTCTTT
D gene: TRBD1
V gene: TRBV19
clone size: NA
J gene: TRBJ1-1

CDR3 protein: CASSQGLARDEQYF
CDR3 DNA: TGTGCCAGCAGTCAGGGACTAGCTCGGGACGAGCAGTACTTC
D gene: TRBD2
V gene: TRBV27
clone size: NA
J gene: TRBJ2-7